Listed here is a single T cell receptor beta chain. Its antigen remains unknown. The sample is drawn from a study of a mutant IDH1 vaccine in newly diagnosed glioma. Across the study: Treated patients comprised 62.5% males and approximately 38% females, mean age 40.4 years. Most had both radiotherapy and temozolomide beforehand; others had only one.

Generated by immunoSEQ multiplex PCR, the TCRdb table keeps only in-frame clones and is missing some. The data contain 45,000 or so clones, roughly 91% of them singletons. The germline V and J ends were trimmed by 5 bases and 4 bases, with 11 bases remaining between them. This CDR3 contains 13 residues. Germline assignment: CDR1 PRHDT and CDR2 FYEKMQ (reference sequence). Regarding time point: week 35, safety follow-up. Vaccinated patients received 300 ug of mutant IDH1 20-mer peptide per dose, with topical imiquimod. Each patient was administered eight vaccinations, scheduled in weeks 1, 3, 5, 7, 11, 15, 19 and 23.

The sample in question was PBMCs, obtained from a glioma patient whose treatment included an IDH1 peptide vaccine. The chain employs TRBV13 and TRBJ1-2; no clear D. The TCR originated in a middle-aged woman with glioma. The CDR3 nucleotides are TGTGCCAGCAGCCCGAGACACGGCTATGGCTACACCTTC. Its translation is CASSPRHGYGYTF.